What follows are 24 T cell receptor beta chains derived from one specimen sequenced in a study of shared clonotypes between healthy human individuals. Assay: immunoSEQ multiplex PCR; the TCRdb copy retains only in-frame clones and omits some. The sample consists of roughly 520,000 clones, 95% to 96% of them appearing once. Sequenced: naive CD4+ T cells sorted from blood. Subset reported: CD45RA+ positively selected. These receptor sequences come from a woman under 40 in good health.

CDR3 protein: CASSSLFQRGSYNEQFF. For the CDR3, the DNA is TGCGCCAGCAGCTCCCTTTTCCAACGGGGGTCCTACAATGAGCAGTTCTTC. This chain connects TRBV5-1 to TRBJ2-1; D may be TRBD2 (6 bases). Per the germline V gene, CDR1 is SGHRS and CDR2 is YFSETQ. This CDR3 is built from 17 residues. V was trimmed by 3 bases and J by 1 base, leaving 17 bases between them.

The chain links TRBV5-1 to TRBJ2-5, with 9 positions matching TRBD1. The J call may be faulty, since TRBJ2-7 better matches the DNA end. This CDR3 contains 15 residues. Germline lookup yields CDR1 SGHRS and CDR2 YFSETQ. The CDR3 coding sequence is TGCGCCAGCAGCACCAACAGGGGGCCTCCCTACGAGCAGTACTTC. Translation gives CASSTNRGPPYEQYF.

The chain joins TRBV18 to TRBJ2-7, with D hard to call. Deletions cut 0 bases from V and 6 bases from J, with 12 bases between. The germline CDR1 and CDR2 sequences are KGHSH and LQKENI. The CDR3 has 14 amino acids. The CDR3, as DNA: TGTGCCAGCTCACCACCTAATGTCCCTAGCGAGCAGTACTTC. This encodes CASSPPNVPSEQYF.

V and J are TRBV6-5 and TRBJ2-7; weak D call: TRBD2 (6 bases). V was cut by 6 bases and J by 2 bases, with 17 bases left in between. CDR1 MNHEY and CDR2 SVGAGI come from the germline V gene. This CDR3 contains 15 residues. The CDR3 region has the DNA TGTGCCAGCAGCCCCGGGACTGCGACCCCCTACGAGCAGTACTTC. This encodes CASSPGTATPYEQYF.

V is TRBV19 and J is TRBJ1-5, with 11 bases aligning to TRBD1. This CDR3 is built from 15 residues. Germline V gene sequence: CDR1 LNHDA, CDR2 SQIVND (reference sequence). V shed 7 bases and J 7 bases; nucleotides not matched to a gene: 9. The chain's CDR3 is CASTRMGQGVQPQHF. The CDR3 DNA follows: TGTGCCAGTACCCGGATGGGACAGGGGGTCCAGCCCCAGCATTTT.

The chain combines TRBV5-1 with TRBJ2-5; D gene uncertain. In germline, CDR1 is SGHRS, CDR2 YFSETQ. Trimming left V 0 bases short and J 1 base short, with 10 bases between. The length of the CDR3 is 15 residues. CDR3 sequence reads: CASSLAEAVQETQYF. The CDR3 nucleotides read TGCGCCAGCAGCTTGGCCGAGGCAGTCCAAGAGACCCAGTACTTC.

The genes are TRBV5-1 and TRBJ2-1, with 10 positions matching TRBD2. After removal of 2 bases from V and 6 bases from J, the junction contained 8 bases not matched to a gene. The CDR3 loop spans 16 amino acids. Germline values: CDR1 SGHRS, CDR2 YFSETQ. The CDR3 reads CASSLRSGRASNEQFF. CDR3 nucleotides: TGCGCCAGCAGCTTAAGGAGCGGGAGGGCCTCCAATGAGCAGTTCTTC.

The rearrangement uses TRBV28 and TRBJ2-7; TRBD2 matches at 9 bases. This CDR3 is built from 14 residues. J was trimmed by 4 bases and V by 7 bases; bases with no gene match: 8. Germline-derived CDR1 and CDR2 are MDHEN and SYDVKM. This CDR3 is CASNPAGGSYEQYF. CDR3 DNA: TGTGCCAGCAACCCAGCGGGAGGTTCGTACGAGCAGTACTTC.

V gene TRBV19 combines with J gene TRBJ1-5; D unresolved. This CDR3 contains 13 residues. The germline V gene encodes CDR1 LNHDA and CDR2 SQIVND (reference sequence). V lost 10 bases and J 6 bases, leaving 16 bases between the germline ends. The CDR3 spells CATTDTVSQPQHF. CDR3 coding DNA: TGTGCCACCACTGACACCGTTAGTCAGCCCCAGCATTTT.

The chain couples TRBV5-1 to TRBJ2-3; D is possibly TRBD1 (6 bases). V was cut by 4 bases and J by 5 bases, with 11 bases left in between. There are 13 residues in the CDR3. Germline lookup yields CDR1 SGHRS and CDR2 YFSETQ. Here the CDR3 reads CASSSGQRDTQYF. In DNA, the CDR3 is TGCGCCAGCAGCAGCGGACAGCGAGATACGCAGTATTTT.

This clone appeared once. This chain uses TRBV29-1 with TRBJ1-2, with 11 bases aligning to TRBD1. The V gene's germline CDR1 is SQVTM and CDR2 ANQGSEA. J lost 2 bases, V lost 5 bases, and 4 bases had no gene match. CDR3 length equals 14 residues. CDR3 bases: TGCAGCGTTATTCGGGACAGGGGGAACTATGGCTACACCTTC. It encodes CSVIRDRGNYGYTF.

The chain recombines TRBV7-2 with TRBJ2-7, with D possibly being TRBD2 (6 bases). V was trimmed by 3 bases and J by 7 bases, leaving 16 bases between them. The CDR3 sequence is 14 residues long. Germline CDR1 is SGHTA and CDR2 is FQGNSA. As DNA, the CDR3 is TGTGCCAGCAGCTTTGGGACTGGGGGGATTGAGCAGTACTTC. Amino acids: CASSFGTGGIEQYF.

This chain uses TRBV7-9 with TRBJ2-2, with D maybe TRBD2 (6 bases). Looked up from germline, CDR1 is SEHNR and CDR2 is FQNEAQ (reference sequence). The CDR3 consists of 15 residues. V lost 5 bases and J lost 0, with 10 bases in between. CDR3 bases: TGTGCCAGCAGCCAGCGGGCCGCGAACACCGGGGAGCTGTTTTTT. Protein product: CASSQRAANTGELFF.

This chain uses TRBV28 with TRBJ1-1; D gene uncertain. Germline V gene sequence: CDR1 MDHEN, CDR2 SYDVKM. This CDR3 is built from 13 residues. V was pared by 8 bases and J by 0 bases, with 10 bases between. The CDR3: CASFTTMNTEAFF. The CDR3 DNA reads as TGTGCCAGCTTTACCACCATGAACACTGAAGCTTTCTTT.

The J gene is TRBJ2-7, the V gene TRBV18; either TRBD1 or TRBD2 may fit D (7 bases each). The CDR3 has 15 amino acids. Germline V gene data show CDR1 as KGHSH and CDR2 as LQKENI. Between the trimmed V and J ends, which lost 8 bases and 6 bases, there was a span of 23 bases. The CDR3 coding sequence is TGTGCCAGCGCAACCCAGGGGGGGCCCTCTGGCGAGCAGTACTTC. This encodes CASATQGGPSGEQYF.

This clone was observed a single time. The V and J genes are TRBV19 and TRBJ1-2; D is unresolved. Trimming pared 10 bases from V and 0 bases from J, leaving 6 bases between. Germline-derived CDR1 and CDR2 are LNHDA and SQIVND (reference sequence). CDR3 length: 11 amino acids. The chain's CDR3 is CATQTNYGYTF. The CDR3, as DNA: TGTGCCACCCAAACTAACTATGGCTACACCTTC.

This chain connects TRBV19 to TRBJ2-1; TRBD2 agrees at 11 bases. V lost 10 bases to trimming and J lost 8 bases; unmatched junction nucleotides: 10. Germline loops: CDR1 LNHDA, CDR2 SQIVND (reference sequence). The CDR3 covers 14 residues. CDR3 nucleotides: TGTGCCACCACACAGACTAGCGGGGTCCATGAGCAGTTCTTC. As protein: CATTQTSGVHEQFF. Complete variable domain (other parts from reference TRBV19 and TRBJ2-1): DGGITQSPKYLFRKEGQNVTLSCEQNLNHDAMYWYRQDPGQGLRLIYYSQIVNDFQKGDIAEGYSVSREKKESFPLTVTSAQKNPTAFYLCATTQTSGVHEQFFGPGTRLTVL.

The rearrangement uses TRBV7-2 and TRBJ1-4, with 8 bases matching TRBD1. Germline V gene lookup returns CDR1 SGHTA and CDR2 FQGNSA. The CDR3 is 16 residues long. Trimming removed 4 bases from V and 7 bases from J; junction bases left unmatched: 11. The chain's CDR3 is CASSSLGQGLGEKLFF. DNA of the CDR3: TGTGCCAGCAGCTCGTTAGGACAGGGTTTAGGTGAAAAACTGTTTTTT.

This chain links TRBV6-1 with TRBJ2-7; D call uncertain. V lost 8 bases to trimming and J lost 4 bases, with 15 bases between them. The CDR3 is 13 amino acids. CDR1 MNHNS and CDR2 SASEGT come from the germline V gene. The CDR3 region has the DNA TGTGCCAGCGGGCTCGTGCCGTCTTACGAGCAGTACTTC. Translating gives CASGLVPSYEQYF.

CDR3 loop: CASSQGTVGLDYEQYF. The CDR3 coding sequence is TGCGCCAGCAGTCAAGGGACAGTCGGCTTGGACTACGAGCAGTACTTC. V and J are TRBV23-1 and TRBJ2-7, with TRBD1 matching over 7 bases. TRBV23-1 is labeled an ORF, and its function is uncertain. This CDR3 has 16 residues. V shed 2 bases, J shed 3 bases, and the junction held 10 bases outside the gene matches.

This clone has just one count. J is TRBJ2-7 and V is TRBV5-1; D is uncertain. The V and J ends lost 0 bases and 3 bases respectively, with 7 bases between them. The germline V gene has CDR1 SGHRS and CDR2 YFSETQ. There are 13 residues in the CDR3. CDR3 residues: CASSLDLGYEQYF. In DNA form, the CDR3 reads TGCGCCAGCAGCTTGGACCTGGGCTACGAGCAGTACTTC.

This chain uses TRBV7-9 with TRBJ1-2; D unclear. The germline V and J ends were trimmed by 2 bases and 0 bases, with 13 bases remaining between them. The CDR3 has 16 amino acids. Germline CDR1 SEHNR, CDR2 FQNEAQ (reference sequence). Here the CDR3 DNA reads TGTGCCAGCAGCTTAACCTCGGCAGGAGCTAACTATGGCTACACCTTC. It yields the protein CASSLTSAGANYGYTF.

A single count supports this clone. The chain carries TRBV15 and TRBJ2-1, with 8 bases fitting TRBD2. The junction had 7 bases not matched to a gene; V was cut back by 1 base and J by 8 bases. This CDR3 contains 15 residues. Germline CDR1 and CDR2: LNHNV and YYDKDF (reference sequence). The CDR3: CATSRVGSGIDEQFF. The CDR3 bases are TGTGCCACCAGCAGAGTGGGTAGCGGGATAGATGAGCAGTTCTTC. Based on the CDR3 plus reference TRBV15 and TRBJ2-1, the full variable domain is DAMVIQNPRYQVTQFGKPVTLSCSQTLNHNVMYWYQQKSSQAPKLLFHYYDKDFNNEADTPDNFQSRRPNTSFCFLDIRSPGLGDTAMYLCATSRVGSGIDEQFFGPGTRLTVL.

This sequence joins TRBV11-3 and TRBJ2-7; D gene unclear. CDR1 and CDR2 from the germline V gene are SGHNT and YENEEA. The CDR3 consists of 12 residues. V lost 5 bases and J lost 3, with 8 bases in between. The CDR3 loop is CASSAIHYEQYF. The CDR3 nucleotides are TGTGCCAGCAGCGCGATTCACTACGAGCAGTACTTC.